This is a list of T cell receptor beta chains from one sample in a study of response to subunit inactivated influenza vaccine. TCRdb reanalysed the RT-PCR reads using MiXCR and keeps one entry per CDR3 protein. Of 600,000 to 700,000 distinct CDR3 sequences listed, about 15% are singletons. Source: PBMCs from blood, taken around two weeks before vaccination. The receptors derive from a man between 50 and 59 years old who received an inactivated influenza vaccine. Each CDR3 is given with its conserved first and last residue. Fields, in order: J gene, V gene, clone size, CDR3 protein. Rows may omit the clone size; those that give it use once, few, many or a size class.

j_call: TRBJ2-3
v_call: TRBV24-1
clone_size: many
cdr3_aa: CATSDRNTGTDTQYF

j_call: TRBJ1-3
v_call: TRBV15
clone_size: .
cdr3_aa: CATRRGGMDTIYF

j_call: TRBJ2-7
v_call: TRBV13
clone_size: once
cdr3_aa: CASSATGSPYEQYF

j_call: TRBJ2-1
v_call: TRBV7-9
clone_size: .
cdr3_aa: CASSPLGGRGLGEQFF

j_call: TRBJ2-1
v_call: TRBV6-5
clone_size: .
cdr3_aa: CASTSSGVNEQFF

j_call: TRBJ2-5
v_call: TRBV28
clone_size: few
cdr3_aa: CATSGAQETQYF

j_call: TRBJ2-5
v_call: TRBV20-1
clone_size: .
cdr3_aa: CSAHRQEDQETQYF

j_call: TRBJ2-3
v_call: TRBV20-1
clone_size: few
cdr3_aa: CSATKDRTDTQYF

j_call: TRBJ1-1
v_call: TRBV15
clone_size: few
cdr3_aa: CATSRGLLTTGGWPEAFF

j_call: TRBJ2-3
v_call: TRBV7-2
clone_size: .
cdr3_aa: CASRREADTQYF

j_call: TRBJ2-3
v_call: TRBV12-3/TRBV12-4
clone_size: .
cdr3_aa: CASSLARGSTDTQYF

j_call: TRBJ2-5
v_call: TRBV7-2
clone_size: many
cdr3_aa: CASSENSGSRGETQYF

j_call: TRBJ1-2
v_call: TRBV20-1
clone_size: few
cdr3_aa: CSAPGTSNYGYTF

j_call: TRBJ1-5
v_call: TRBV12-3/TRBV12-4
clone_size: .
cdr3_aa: CASSLGQGSFPQHF

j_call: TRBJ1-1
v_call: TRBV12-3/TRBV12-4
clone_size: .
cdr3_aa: CASSGELNTEAFF

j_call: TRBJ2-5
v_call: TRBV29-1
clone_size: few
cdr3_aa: CSVTRDRHQETQYF

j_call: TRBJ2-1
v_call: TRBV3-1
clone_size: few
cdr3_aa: CASSLRGAGTNEQFF

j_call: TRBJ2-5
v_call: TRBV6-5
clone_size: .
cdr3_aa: CASSFPTGTGKKTQYF

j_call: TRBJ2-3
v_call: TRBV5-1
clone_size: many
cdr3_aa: CASSSPRGPTDTQYF

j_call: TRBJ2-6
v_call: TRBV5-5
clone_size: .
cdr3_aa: CASSLEAYSGANVLTF

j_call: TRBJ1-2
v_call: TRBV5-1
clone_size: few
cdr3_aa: CASSFMDNYGYTF

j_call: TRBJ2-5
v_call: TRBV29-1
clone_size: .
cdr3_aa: CSVDWGAGGETQYF

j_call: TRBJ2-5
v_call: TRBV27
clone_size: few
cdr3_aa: CASSQKRGLEETQYF

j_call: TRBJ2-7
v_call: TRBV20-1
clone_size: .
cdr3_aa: CSARPAYEQYF

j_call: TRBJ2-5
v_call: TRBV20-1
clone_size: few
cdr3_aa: CSARHWTPQETQYF

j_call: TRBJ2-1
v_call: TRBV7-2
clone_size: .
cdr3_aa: CASSSMRATYNEQFF

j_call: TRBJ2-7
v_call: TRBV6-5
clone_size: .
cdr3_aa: CASSYSPGHNYEQYF

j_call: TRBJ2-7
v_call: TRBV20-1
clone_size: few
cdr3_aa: CSARDPGGFSYEQYF